This TCR beta chain derives from a study of monozygotic twins with cystic fibrosis. Sequencing was performed with immunoSEQ multiplex PCR; in TCRdb, only in-frame clones are kept and a portion is missing. The sample shows about 36,000 clones, approximately 90% of them seen only once. CDR1 is MNHEY and CDR2 is SMNVEV in the germline V gene (reference sequence). The CDR3 covers 17 residues. Trimming shortened V by 2 bases and J by 4 bases, and 17 bases separated the two germline ends. V gene TRBV27 combines with J gene TRBJ2-2; D is perhaps TRBD2 (5 bases). The sequence was obtained from a boy younger than 10 with cystic fibrosis. The sequencing input was blood. The CDR3 DNA follows: TGTGCCAGCAGTTTAGTTTCGGGAATTGGTGGCACCGGGGAGCTGTTTTTT. Translating it yields CASSLVSGIGGTGELFF.